This TCR beta chain was captured in a study of cytomegalovirus exposure and HLA in healthy donors. Background on the study: Early released data had about 85 million unique TCRs, all coming from HLA-typed donors.

This clone is a singleton in its sample. Its antigen is not identified. Study-wide points: Sequencing probably produced one cluster of sequence variants that were highly shared. Cytomegalovirus association was assigned to under 200 TCR beta chains. Among the CMV-associated chains, a few were confirmed in vitro as specific for CMV antigens.

Both 60 Vbeta primers and 13 Jbeta primers went into the PCR. Method: immunoSEQ multiplex PCR; TCRdb's copy keeps in-frame clones and lacks some. The data hold 55,000 to 80,000 clones, with over 75% observed a single time. Germline CDR1 is LNHDA and CDR2 is SQIVND (reference sequence). The CDR3 is 15 residues long. The J segment lost 4 bases and the V segment lost 4 bases, leaving 7 bases of the junction unmatched. The sample consisted of PBMCs. The chain combines TRBV19 with TRBJ1-1; 9 bases are shared with TRBD1. The sequence was collected from a female donor in good health and CMV-seronegative. CDR3 sequence reads: CASSTRTGASTEAFF. The CDR3 nucleotides read TGTGCCAGTAGTACTCGGACAGGGGCGAGCACTGAAGCTTTCTTT.